The sequence of this TCR beta chain was determined in a study of blood T cells in healthy people across ages (dated by TCRdb to the mid-2010s). About the study as a whole: Template switching captured roughly one uniquely barcoded TCR beta cDNA molecule per two T cells in model experiments. Using deep sequencing normalized with unique cDNA molecular identifiers, the study measured how TCR beta repertoire diversity changes with age. Four age groups were formed from the donors: young (average roughly 15 years), middle-aged (around 40), aged (roughly 56) and long-lived (82). To avoid experimental bias, donors of different ages were randomly spread across the sequencing lanes. Two additional independent replicas of 1 million unique cDNA reads from the same blood draw were analyzed for two donors (one aged 18 to 29 and one aged 80 or older).

Broader findings and caveats from the paper: Bulk unsorted PBMC profiling prevented conclusive comparison of naive and antigen-experienced compartments. The percentage of naive T cells measured by flow cytometry correlated strongly with observed TCR beta diversity. As age increased, observed TCR beta diversity per million T cells dropped in a roughly linear way, and a significant reduction was already evident by age about 40. Compared with the aged group, the long-lived group had more naive CD4+ T cells, fewer expanded clones and increased TCR diversity, suggesting age selection. Estimates of total diversity based on one million sequenced T cells were considered lower bounds and underestimates. The CMV infection status of donors was not known, potentially confounding age-related changes in expanded clonotypes.

The donors were 40 or so Caucasian individuals from Russia, aged roughly 6 to 100 years, who were systemically healthy. Each donor gave approximately 9.3 milliliters of peripheral blood, collected into EDTA-treated Vacutainer tubes. Ficoll-Paque density-gradient centrifugation was used to isolate PBMCs, with at least 7 million per sample. Total RNA was extracted from PBMCs with Trizol reagent, with at least 5 micrograms obtained per sample. The percentages of naive CD45RAhigh/CD27high T cells were determined by flow cytometry on a PBMC aliquot from every donor. Regarding this clonotype: Its antigen specificity is not known. Base qualities are missing; no much larger clone stands one base away.

The CDR3 spans 16 residues, from the cysteine through the phenylalanine. Only CDR3 DNA is held: 48 bases, read in frame from base 1. The germline V gene supplies CDR1 SGHTA and CDR2 FQGTGA. The library was built by means of 5' RACE. A second PCR of about 6 to 11 cycles was performed with a sample-barcoded 5' primer and a J-beta primer mix. Each TCR beta cDNA molecule received a unique molecular identifier from a template-switch 5' adaptor carrying 12 random nucleotides. Each sample yielded at least 2.5 million CDR3-containing paired-end reads. All of the RNA was converted into first-strand cDNA using the Mint cDNA synthesis kit, with a TRBC-specific oligonucleotide serving as the primer. All cDNA was treated with uracil-DNA glycosylase and then went through a first 18-cycle PCR with the universal primers M1SS and BC2_uni_R. The published analysis was carried out like this. Each sample was normalized by randomly selecting 1 million high-quality reads, each carrying a distinct molecular identifier. Instead of being binned into consensus sequences, reads with shared molecular identifiers were discarded. MiTCR, set to a Q25 quality threshold and the strictest error-elimination algorithm, was used for CDR3 identification, clonotype clustering and error correction. A nonparametric unseen species model with Euler transformation was used to estimate a lower bound on total TCR beta diversity. The public reads were run again by TCRdb, first through fastp at Q25 and then through MiXCR, and only productive beta chains were kept. Rows are unified per CDR3 protein, each entry keeping the most common DNA and genes. These V and J calls rely on TCRdb rather than the paper's analysis. The sample table records some 1,800,000 distinct CDR3 sequences; about 39% of these occur just once. The ten most abundant clones make up about 21% of the sample.

The sample was blood. The chain is encoded by TRBV7-3 joined to TRBJ2-4; the D call could be TRBD1 or TRBD2, with each sharing 6 bases. The better agreement between TRBJ2-7 and the DNA end casts doubt on the J call. The receptor was isolated from a human donor in good health. The nucleotide sequence reads as follows: TGTGCCAGCAGTTTATTAGGAGGGACAATTGGCAACGAGCAGTACTTC. This gives the protein CASSLLGGTIGNEQYF.